Listed below are T cell receptor beta chains from one sample, sequenced in a study of vaccination effects on CD4 cells after COVID-19. Libraries were prepared by immunoSEQ multiplex PCR; TCRdb keeps only in-frame clonotypes and omits some of them. The data show tens of thousands of clones, with around four fifths seen just once and approximately 1.5% held by the top ten. For these receptors, no antigen is known. This specimen consisted of CD4+ T cells from PBMCs cultured with HCoV-229E spike peptides, obtained before COVID-19 vaccination. All receptors derive from a human donor who received a COVID-19 vaccine. CDR3s leave out the opening cysteine and the closing phenylalanine or tryptophan. A D gene is named only where the DNA matches it firmly.

V	D	J	CDR3
TRBV7-2	.	TRBJ2-5	ASSLARETQY
TRBV2	.	TRBJ2-5	ASSGTLETQY
TRBV29-1	.	TRBJ1-1	SVLGGRTEAF
TRBV19	.	TRBJ1-5	ASSIVNQPQH
TRBV6-2/TRBV6-3	TRBD1	TRBJ2-1	ASRPPGQRQNNEQF
TRBV7-2	.	TRBJ2-2	ASSLRGYTGELF
TRBV10-1	.	TRBJ2-1	ASSPSFYNEQF
TRBV21-1	.	TRBJ1-6	ASSKNQTGGLSSPLH
TRBV29-1	.	TRBJ1-2	SVGPSRPGGYT
TRBV19	.	TRBJ1-1	ASTRDGLNTEAF
TRBV6-5	.	TRBJ2-3	ASSYARGGTDTQY
TRBV18	.	TRBJ1-5	ASSDTGNQPQH
TRBV5-1	.	TRBJ2-1	ASSSVAPQDDEQF
TRBV5-1	.	TRBJ2-1	ASSPGTAYNEQF
TRBV5-4	TRBD1	TRBJ2-2	ASSLAGQGARELF
TRBV7-2	.	TRBJ1-1	ASSRYTDTEAF
TRBV5-1	TRBD2	TRBJ2-3	ASSLTSGGPVADTQY
TRBV28	.	TRBJ2-5	ASSSSLASGWETQY
TRBV25-1	.	TRBJ1-1	ASTSGLLPAF
TRBV11-2	.	TRBJ2-2	ASSLVVRLSSNTGELF
TRBV6-5	TRBD1	TRBJ1-2	ASRGTGKNYGYT
TRBV7-2	.	TRBJ2-4	ASSSLGRGELAKNIQY
TRBV5-4	.	TRBJ1-2	ASSLVGTYGYT
TRBV18	.	TRBJ1-3	ASSPRAGDNSGNTIY
TRBV2	TRBD2	TRBJ2-1	ASSSGTSGTYEQF
TRBV2	.	TRBJ1-4	ASRLTGIGNEKLF
TRBV30	.	TRBJ1-4	AWSVKGGDEKLF
TRBV6-5	TRBD2	TRBJ2-5	ASSYTAGAQETQY
TRBV5-6	TRBD1	TRBJ1-6	ASSWGDRGNSPLH
TRBV28	TRBD2	TRBJ2-5	ASSLPSGGPTQY
TRBV18	TRBD1	TRBJ2-1	ASSTGGSNNEQF
TRBV7-2	.	TRBJ2-3	ASTYRITDTQY
TRBV7-3	.	TRBJ2-2	ASSLTGGTGSNTGELF
TRBV6-2/TRBV6-3	.	TRBJ1-2	ASSYSNRESYGYT
TRBV14	.	TRBJ1-6	ASSRYGGGSPLH
TRBV3-1/TRBV3-2	TRBD1	TRBJ1-1	ASSPTGRTEAF
TRBV6-5	.	TRBJ1-5	ASSYDGNQPQH
TRBV7-2	.	TRBJ2-5	ASSLMSGLQETQY
TRBV4-1	.	TRBJ1-1	ASSQESAENTEAF
TRBV19	.	TRBJ2-2	ASSIKQIGSGELF
TRBV4-2	.	TRBJ2-5	ASSPTIIRGETQY
TRBV5-1	.	TRBJ2-1	ASSLSPGTYNEQF
TRBV5-6	.	TRBJ2-2	ASSLVPGRGNTGELF